This entry lists 20 T cell receptor beta chains sequenced from one sample in a study of lymphopenia after photon versus proton radiotherapy. The method was immunoSEQ multiplex PCR; TCRdb's version includes in-frame clones alone and lacks a portion of them. The sample records approximately 58,000 clones, around 83% being singletons. Sequences were derived from peripheral blood, sampled from a patient treated with photon-based radiotherapy. The source of these receptors is a man over 45 with gastric cancer.

The rearrangement uses TRBV5-1 and TRBJ2-3, with D perhaps matching TRBD1 (5 bases). This CDR3 is 12 amino acids long. Germline CDR1 reads SGHRS; CDR2 reads YFSETQ. The ends were cut back, 4 bases at V and 5 bases at J, with 8 bases in the middle. The CDR3 here is CASSGQGDTQYF. In DNA, the CDR3 is TGCGCCAGCAGCGGACAAGGAGATACGCAGTATTTT.

This chain uses TRBV27 with TRBJ2-1, with D perhaps matching TRBD1 or TRBD2 (5 bases each). CDR3 length: 16 residues. The V and J ends lost 5 bases and 4 bases respectively, with 18 bases between them. Germline V gives CDR1 MNHEY, CDR2 SMNVEV (reference sequence). The CDR3 sequence: CASSRAGTQTYNEQFF. The CDR3 coding sequence is TGTGCCAGCAGTAGAGCCGGGACCCAGACATACAATGAGCAGTTCTTC.

This rearrangement joins TRBV19 to TRBJ2-1, with 10 bases fitting TRBD2. This CDR3 comprises 16 residues. From germline, CDR1 is LNHDA and CDR2 SQIVND (reference sequence). V was clipped by 5 bases and J by 7 bases; unmatched bases: 11. CDR3: CASSSNLAGVWNEQFF. DNA of the CDR3: TGTGCCAGTAGTTCCAACCTAGCGGGAGTCTGGAATGAGCAGTTCTTC.

This chain links TRBV7-9 with TRBJ2-5; 12 bases agree with TRBD2. The germline V gene has CDR1 SEHNR and CDR2 FQNEAQ (reference sequence). The V gene end was trimmed by 6 bases and the J gene end by 5 bases; junction bases not matched to a gene: 7. This CDR3 is built from 15 residues. CDR3 nucleotides: TGTGCCAGCAGGCGGAGGACTAGCGGGACGGAGACCCAGTACTTC. Translating it yields CASRRRTSGTETQYF.

The chain carries TRBV6-5 and TRBJ2-7; a possible D gene is TRBD2 (7 bases). V lost 2 bases and J 0 bases, leaving 11 bases between the germline ends. The CDR3 totals 15 residues. The V gene's germline CDR1 is MNHEY and CDR2 SVGAGI. CDR3 sequence: CASSYGGGGSYEQYF. DNA for the CDR3: TGTGCCAGCAGTTACGGGGGGGGCGGCTCCTACGAGCAGTACTTC.

This clone has a handful of counts. The chain is built from TRBV7-9 and TRBJ1-5; D might be TRBD1 (6 bases). The CDR3 covers 15 residues. V was shortened by 5 bases and J by 2 bases, with 13 bases between the two germline ends. Germline V gives CDR1 SEHNR, CDR2 FQNEAQ (reference sequence). The CDR3 bases are TGTGCCAGCAGCCTGAACTCAGGGGGCAATCAGCCCCAGCATTTT. Its translation is CASSLNSGGNQPQHF.

The chain couples TRBV6-5 to TRBJ2-5, with 8 nucleotides matching TRBD1. Germline V lookup: CDR1 MNHEY, CDR2 SVGAGI. V lost 4 bases to trimming and J lost 4 bases; unmatched junction nucleotides: 8. This CDR3 spans 15 amino acids. The CDR3 reads CASSSPGDRGETQYF. The CDR3 DNA sequence: TGTGCCAGCAGTTCCCCGGGAGACAGGGGAGAGACCCAGTACTTC.

The rearrangement links TRBV7-2 to TRBJ1-1, with D possibly TRBD1 on 6 matching bases. The germline gives CDR1 SGHTA, CDR2 FQGNSA. The CDR3 has 14 residues. The V end lost 3 bases, the J end lost 0 bases, and 8 bases lay between the germline ends. As DNA, the CDR3 is TGTGCCAGCAGCTTCGGACAGTTGAACACTGAAGCTTTCTTT. It translates to CASSFGQLNTEAFF.

The genes are TRBV9 and TRBJ2-1, with 7 bases fitting TRBD2. Germline V gene lookup returns CDR1 SGDLS and CDR2 YYNGEE. V lost 2 bases, J lost 0 bases, and 14 bases stayed unmatched. CDR3 length: 19 residues. This chain's CDR3 is CASSVEGAGVSPSYNEQFF. CDR3 DNA sequence: TGTGCCAGCAGCGTGGAAGGGGCGGGAGTGTCTCCCTCCTACAATGAGCAGTTCTTC. The whole variable domain, remainder taken from reference TRBV9 and TRBJ2-1, is DSGVTQTPKHLITATGQRVTLRCSPRSGDLSVYWYQQSLDQGLQFLIQYYNGEERAKGNILERFSAQQFPDLHSELNLSSLELGDSALYFCASSVEGAGVSPSYNEQFFGPGTRLTVL.

At least ten counts were recorded for this clone. V and J are TRBV7-2 and TRBJ2-7; D gene uncertain. Germline V gives CDR1 SGHTA, CDR2 FQGNSA. This CDR3 spans 15 amino acids. V lost 5 bases and J lost 4, with 18 bases in between. The chain's CDR3 is CASSRQTGDLYEQYF. CDR3 DNA sequence: TGTGCCAGCAGCCGCCAGACTGGAGACCTATACGAGCAGTACTTC.

This sequence joins TRBV29-1 and TRBJ2-3; the D is unclear. Per the germline V gene, CDR1 is SQVTM and CDR2 is ANQGSEA. V was clipped by 2 bases and J by 0 bases, with 9 bases between them. This CDR3 has 14 residues. CDR3 loop: CSVEFGRSTDTQYF. As DNA, the CDR3 is TGCAGCGTTGAATTCGGGCGGAGCACAGATACGCAGTATTTT.

The J gene is TRBJ1-2, the V gene TRBV28, with D perhaps matching TRBD1 (6 bases). V was shortened by 9 bases and J by 4 bases, with 15 bases between the two germline ends. Germline CDR1 MDHEN, CDR2 SYDVKM. This CDR3 is 13 amino acids long. DNA for the CDR3: TGTGCCAGTTCAGGGGACGCCGTCTATGGCTACACCTTC. Its protein is CASSGDAVYGYTF.

V gene TRBV29-1 combines with J gene TRBJ2-3; D gene ambiguous. Per germline, CDR1 SQVTM and CDR2 ANQGSEA. This CDR3 is 15 amino acids long. V was shortened by 3 bases and J by 0 bases, with 13 bases between the two germline ends. DNA for the CDR3: TGCAGCGTTGATTGGAGAAAGGAGAGCACAGATACGCAGTATTTT. Amino acid sequence: CSVDWRKESTDTQYF.

The chain combines TRBV18 with TRBJ2-3; the D gene could be TRBD1 or TRBD2 (5 bases each). CDR1 is KGHSH and CDR2 is LQKENI in the germline V gene. CDR3 size: 14 residues. V was trimmed by 3 bases and J by 11 bases, leaving 18 bases between them. This CDR3 reads CASSPAGAPSKQYF. The DNA of the CDR3 is TGTGCCAGCTCACCCGCCGGGGCGCCTTCCAAGCAGTATTTT.

The J gene is TRBJ1-4, the V gene TRBV2, with D unresolved. The CDR3 is made up of 16 amino acids. The germline CDR1 and CDR2 sequences are SNHLY and FYNNEI. Trimming pared 5 bases from V and 0 bases from J, leaving 13 bases between. CDR3 amino acids: CASSQRQIATNEKLFF. The CDR3 DNA is TGTGCCAGCAGTCAACGACAAATAGCAACTAATGAAAAACTGTTTTTT.

The chain joins TRBV4-3 to TRBJ2-5; TRBD2 agrees at 10 bases. The J call is in doubt because the DNA end fits TRBJ2-7 better. CDR1 is LGHNA and CDR2 is YSLEER in the germline V gene. This CDR3 comprises 14 residues. The CDR3 loop reads CASSEREGPYEQYF. In nucleotides, the CDR3 is TGCGCCAGCAGCGAGCGGGAGGGCCCCTACGAGCAGTACTTC.

This clone occurred once. The genes are TRBV19 and TRBJ2-2, with TRBD2 identical over 9 bases. The CDR3 contains 18 residues. Germline CDR1 LNHDA, CDR2 SQIVND (reference sequence). V shed 5 bases, J shed 2 bases, and the junction held 12 bases outside the gene matches. The CDR3 DNA is TGTGCCAGTAGTCTGGGCGTCGGGACTAGCAGAAACACCGGGGAGCTGTTTTTT. Its translation: CASSLGVGTSRNTGELFF. Full variable domain (missing parts from reference TRBV19 and TRBJ2-2): DGGITQSPKYLFRKEGQNVTLSCEQNLNHDAMYWYRQDPGQGLRLIYYSQIVNDFQKGDIAEGYSVSREKKESFPLTVTSAQKNPTAFYLCASSLGVGTSRNTGELFFGEGSRLTVL.

V usage is TRBV4-3 and J usage is TRBJ2-5; 9 bases map to TRBD1. Germline V gives CDR1 LGHNA, CDR2 YSLEER. Trimming cost V 4 bases and J 5 bases; bases outside gene matches: 8. This CDR3 region has 15 residues. CDR3 coding DNA: TGCGCCAGCAGCCCAGGACAGGGGAGGACGGAGACCCAGTACTTC. Its protein product is CASSPGQGRTETQYF.

The chain couples TRBV7-9 to TRBJ2-1; TRBD2 might be the D (5 bases). The CDR3 extends over 14 amino acids. V dropped 7 bases and J dropped 0 bases, with 10 bases sitting between them. The germline V gene encodes CDR1 SEHNR and CDR2 FQNEAQ (reference sequence). The CDR3 DNA reads as TGTGCCAGCAAGGGAGAAAGCTCCTACAATGAGCAGTTCTTC. Translating it yields CASKGESSYNEQFF.

The rearrangement uses TRBV7-9 and TRBJ2-3; 12 nucleotides line up with TRBD1. The CDR3 extends over 14 amino acids. Germline values: CDR1 SEHNR, CDR2 FQNEAQ (reference sequence). Trimming at V came to 4 bases and at J to 5 bases, leaving 1 base not matched to a gene. The CDR3 reads CASSWDRGRDTQYF. The CDR3 DNA reads TGTGCCAGCAGCTGGGACAGGGGGCGAGATACGCAGTATTTT.